This T cell receptor (beta chain) was recorded in a study of blood T cell repertoires in COVID-19. Study at large: Samples representing acute and convalescent COVID-19 were sourced from the United States, Italy and Spain. The analysed material was cDNA or gDNA that came from T cells, B-cell-depleted T cells, or PBMCs.

V dropped 6 bases and J dropped 6; count of bases not matched to a gene: 5. CDR1 is MNHNY, CDR2 SVGAGI, per germline (reference sequence). CDR3 length equals 13 residues. The assay was immunoSEQ multiplex PCR, and TCRdb's table has in-frame clones only and misses some. The profile covers about 350,000 clones, with roughly nine tenths appearing a single time and roughly 4% taken by the ten largest. Sequenced material: peripheral blood. The receptor was derived from a woman aged 60-75 years with COVID-19, enrolled during active disease. The chain carries TRBV6-6 and TRBJ1-2; 9 nucleotides agree with TRBD1. The CDR3 is CASSLGQGDGYTF. The DNA of the CDR3 is TGTGCCAGCAGCCTGGGACAGGGTGATGGCTACACCTTC.